These 15 T cell receptor beta chains originate from one sample sequenced in a study of control samples from healthy donors and cancer patients. The table came from immunoSEQ multiplex PCR; TCRdb's copy has only in-frame clones and leaves some out. The table has tens of thousands of clones, approximately 93% seen once; the top ten hold 1.3%. The specimen was PBMCs. These receptors came from a woman aged 40 to 50 with lung cancer.

The genes are TRBV5-1 and TRBJ2-3, with D unclear. The CDR3 has 14 residues. Germline V gene lookup returns CDR1 SGHRS and CDR2 YFSETQ. Trimming left V 3 bases short and J 3 bases short, with 11 bases between. For the CDR3, the DNA is TGCGCCAGCAGCTCGGCCCTACGGACAGATACGCAGTATTTT. It encodes CASSSALRTDTQYF.

The V gene is TRBV9, the J gene TRBJ2-3; D unclear. Germline loops: CDR1 SGDLS, CDR2 YYNGEE. The V and J ends lost 1 base and 5 bases respectively, with 5 bases between them. The CDR3 totals 12 residues. CDR3 residues: CASSVYRDTQYF. In nucleotides, the CDR3 is TGTGCCAGCAGCGTATATCGAGATACGCAGTATTTT.

The genes are TRBV7-9 and TRBJ1-4; TRBD1 matches 9 bases. The ends lost 2 bases at V and 7 bases at J; junction bases unmatched: 11. The CDR3 covers 17 residues. Germline V gene lookup returns CDR1 SEHNR and CDR2 FQNEAQ (reference sequence). CDR3 nucleotide sequence: TGTGCCAGCAGCTTACCACCGGGACAGGGTATTAGTGAAAAACTGTTTTTT. It is translated as CASSLPPGQGISEKLFF.

The J gene is TRBJ2-3, the V gene TRBV29-1; weak D call: TRBD1 (6 bases). The V end was cut by 6 bases, the J end by 2 bases, with 18 bases between. The CDR3 has 15 residues. Germline V gives CDR1 SQVTM, CDR2 ANQGSEA. CDR3 DNA: TGCAGCGTAGAGGATCAGGGGATGGTCACAGATACGCAGTATTTT. Its translation is CSVEDQGMVTDTQYF.

The J gene is TRBJ2-1, the V gene TRBV7-9; TRBD2 might be the D (5 bases). Trimming stripped 5 bases from V and 10 bases from J, with 12 bases between. This CDR3 region has 12 residues. The germline V gene has CDR1 SEHNR and CDR2 FQNEAQ (reference sequence). The CDR3 sequence: CASSAPSTEQFF. DNA of the CDR3: TGTGCCAGCAGCGCACCTAGCACCGAGCAGTTCTTC.

V is TRBV5-4 and J is TRBJ1-1; 8 nucleotides match TRBD1. The CDR3 length is 15 residues. Germline lookup yields CDR1 SGHNT and CDR2 YYREEE (reference sequence). Losses at the gene ends were 0 bases for V and 0 bases for J; bases not matched to a gene: 1. The CDR3 sequence: CASSLGTGLNTEAFF. CDR3 nucleotide sequence: TGTGCCAGCAGCTTGGGGACAGGGCTGAACACTGAAGCTTTCTTT.

Here the CDR3 reads CASSLDGVGQRNTEAFF. The CDR3 DNA is TGTGCCAGCAGCTTGGATGGAGTAGGCCAGAGGAACACTGAAGCTTTCTTT. This chain connects TRBV5-4 to TRBJ1-1, with D unresolved. CDR1 SGHNT and CDR2 YYREEE come from the germline V gene (reference sequence). This CDR3 comprises 17 residues. Trimming removed 0 bases at V and 1 base at J, with 16 bases between.

This clone was counted a few times. V gene TRBV19 combines with J gene TRBJ1-1; TRBD1 aligns across 7 bases. The germline V gene has CDR1 LNHDA and CDR2 SQIVND (reference sequence). This CDR3 is 13 amino acids long. The J segment lost 0 bases and the V segment lost 10 bases, leaving 5 bases of the junction unmatched. The CDR3 nucleotides are TGTGCCACCACGACAGGGTTGAACACTGAAGCTTTCTTT. This codes for CATTTGLNTEAFF.

This chain connects TRBV28 to TRBJ1-2; 7 bases fit TRBD1. The length of the CDR3 is 12 residues. The germline V gene encodes CDR1 MDHEN and CDR2 SYDVKM. With 6 bases clipped from V and 10 bases from J, the junction kept 8 bases outside the gene matches. CDR3 DNA sequence: TGTGCCAGCAGAGCTGGACAGGCTATCTACACCTTC. Its translation: CASRAGQAIYTF.

CDR3 loop: CAWSKDLGPGELFF. In DNA form, the CDR3 reads TGTGCCTGGAGTAAGGACTTGGGACCCGGGGAGCTGTTTTTT. The chain links TRBV30 to TRBJ2-2; either TRBD1 or TRBD2 may fit D (5 bases each). The CDR3 is 14 amino acids. The germline gives CDR1 GTSNPN, CDR2 SVGIG (reference sequence). Trimming took off 2 bases at V and 6 bases at J, with 13 bases between the two ends. Variable domain in full (rest from reference TRBV30 and TRBJ2-2): SQTIHQWPATLVQPVGSPLSLECTVEGTSNPNLYWYRQAAGRGLQLLFYSVGIGQISSEVPQNLSASRPQDRQFILSSKKLLLSDSGFYLCAWSKDLGPGELFFGEGSRLTVL.

The rearrangement joins TRBV7-2 to TRBJ1-6; weak D call: TRBD1 (5 bases). Between the trimmed V and J ends, which lost 2 bases and 10 bases, there was a span of 12 bases. The CDR3 length is 14 residues. CDR1 and CDR2 (germline): SGHTA, FQGNSA. This CDR3 reads CASSLWGGESPLHF. The CDR3 bases are TGTGCCAGCAGCTTATGGGGGGGAGAATCACCCCTCCACTTT.

The J gene is TRBJ1-1, the V gene TRBV28; no clear D gene. The germline V gene has CDR1 MDHEN and CDR2 SYDVKM. The germline V and J ends were trimmed by 4 bases and 10 bases, with 10 bases remaining between them. The CDR3 spans 11 residues. In DNA form, the CDR3 reads TGTGCCAGCAGTTGGACCGTCACAGCTTTCTTT. It encodes CASSWTVTAFF.

This rearrangement joins TRBV28 to TRBJ1-5; D perhaps matches TRBD1 (5 bases). Germline V CDR1 and CDR2: MDHEN, SYDVKM. The V end was cut by 8 bases, the J end by 4 bases, with 15 bases between. The CDR3 is 14 amino acids. The CDR3 nucleotides are TGTGCCAGCTTTGGAGAACGGGGGAATCAGCCCCAGCATTTT. Protein: CASFGERGNQPQHF.

V is TRBV28 and J is TRBJ2-1; the match to TRBD1 covers 7 bases. The V segment lost 2 bases and the J segment 0 bases; nucleotides outside the gene matches: 10. Germline CDR1 reads MDHEN; CDR2 reads SYDVKM. This CDR3 is 18 amino acids long. The CDR3 DNA sequence: TGTGCCAGCAGTTTAGGCCAGCTGGGACAGAACTCCTACAATGAGCAGTTCTTC. Residues: CASSLGQLGQNSYNEQFF.

The genes are TRBV5-5 and TRBJ2-1, with D possibly being TRBD2 (6 bases). The CDR3 totals 15 residues. Per germline, CDR1 SGHKS and CDR2 YYEKEE (reference sequence). The ends were cut back, 3 bases at V and 6 bases at J, with 16 bases in the middle. The CDR3, as DNA: TGTGCCAGCAGCTATTGGGGGGTTGCCCCCAATGAGCAGTTCTTC. This codes for CASSYWGVAPNEQFF.